This TCR beta chain was captured by sequencing in a study of STAT5B mutations in CD4+ large granular lymphocyte leukemia. Overall study context: Healthy donors showed HLA-associated enrichment of the CDR3 'QG' motif. Study results and caveats: CD4-sorted patient repertoires seemed more clonal than healthy CD4+ repertoires.

This clone has more than one count but fewer than ten. Its antigen is undetermined. Method: immunoSEQ multiplex PCR; TCRdb's copy keeps in-frame clones and lacks some. The sample contains 30,000 to 35,000 clones, less than 70% of which appear only once. The CDR3 is made up of 14 amino acids. Trimming removed 5 bases from V and 9 bases from J, with 15 bases in between. The germline V gene has CDR1 SGDLS and CDR2 YYNGEE. The V gene is TRBV9, the J gene TRBJ1-6; possibly TRBD1 for D (6 bases). The source of this sequence is a human donor in good health. Sequencing was done on a sample of CD4+ T cells from blood buffy coats. Written as DNA, the CDR3 is TGTGCCAGCAGTCTGACAGGTCCTTCTTCACCCCTCCACTTT. As protein: CASSLTGPSSPLHF.